The 21 T cell receptor beta chains in this list originate from one sample, sequenced in a study of T cells expressing NK-cell markers. TCRdb re-called the 5' RACE reads; one entry per CDR3 protein, DNA not given. The sample data list some 140,000 distinct CDR3 sequences. The specimen was blood T cells: a sorted CD56 or NKG2C T cell subset, CD4+ or CD8+ T cells, or bulk PBMC T cells (not recorded which). Every receptor here comes from a woman in her forties or fifties in good health.

This chain connects TRBV6-1 to TRBJ2-7; no DNA is available, so the TRBD1 call from TCRdb remains unchecked. The CDR3 loop spans 15 amino acids. Germline CDR1 reads MNHNS; CDR2 reads SASEGT. The CDR3 spells CASSDYRGVHYEQYF.

This chain links TRBV7-2 with TRBJ1-5; no DNA is available, so the TRBD1 call from TCRdb remains unchecked. CDR1 SGHTA and CDR2 FQGNSA come from the germline V gene. This CDR3 is 18 amino acids long. CDR3 in amino acids: CASSDQVPGQGRDQPQHF.

The chain has TRBV13 and TRBJ2-4; with no DNA, the TCRdb D assignment of TRBD1 cannot be verified. Germline CDR1 is PRHDT and CDR2 is FYEKMQ (reference sequence). The CDR3 has 15 amino acids. This CDR3 reads CASSSDTLAKNIQYF.

The V gene is TRBV4-1, the J gene TRBJ1-2; TCRdb's D call, TRBD1, is unchecked because there is no DNA. Germline values: CDR1 MGHRA, CDR2 YSYEKL. The CDR3 runs 15 residues. This CDR3 is CASSQDRRDGYGYTF.

The CDR3 loop reads CASSFRGLETQYF. The chain has TRBV13 and TRBJ2-5; TCRdb lists TRBD2, though no DNA is available to test this call. This CDR3 has 13 residues. The germline CDR1 and CDR2 sequences are PRHDT and FYEKMQ (reference sequence).

V gene TRBV4-1 combines with J gene TRBJ2-5. Per germline, CDR1 MGHRA and CDR2 YSYEKL. This CDR3 is built from 14 residues. The CDR3 is CASSQAWVQETQYF.

The rearrangement links TRBV12-3 or TRBV12-4 to TRBJ1-1. This CDR3 region has 14 residues. CDR3 in amino acids: CASSSDRDNTEAFF.

This chain joins TRBV14 and TRBJ2-6. In germline, CDR1 is SGHDN, CDR2 FVKESK. This CDR3 has 13 residues. CDR3 amino acids: CASRSTGANVLTF.

The chain employs TRBV20-1 and TRBJ2-3; checking the TCRdb D call of TRBD2 is not possible without DNA. The CDR3 is made up of 16 amino acids. Per the germline V gene, CDR1 is DFQATT and CDR2 is SNEGSKA (reference sequence). CDR3 loop: CSARSRLAASTDTQYF.

The chain joins TRBV9 to TRBJ2-3; with no DNA, the TCRdb D assignment of TRBD1 cannot be verified. This CDR3 is built from 16 residues. Per the germline V gene, CDR1 is SGDLS and CDR2 is YYNGEE. The CDR3 here is CASSPYTGAGTDTQYF.

CDR3 loop: CASSGTDVYQPQHF. The chain has TRBV12-3 or TRBV12-4 and TRBJ1-5; there is no DNA to check the TCRdb D call of TRBD1. The CDR3 extends over 14 amino acids.

This chain joins TRBV7-2 and TRBJ2-1; TCRdb outputs TRBD1, but without DNA this stays unchecked. The CDR3 sequence is 15 residues long. CDR1 is SGHTA, CDR2 FQGNSA, per germline. The CDR3 reads CASSLGDSSYNEQFF.

CDR3 residues: CASSPLGGAQETQYF. This chain connects TRBV7-9 to TRBJ2-5; TCRdb outputs TRBD1, but without DNA this stays unchecked. This CDR3 region has 15 residues. CDR1 and CDR2 (germline): SEHNR, FQNEAQ (reference sequence).

The rearrangement links TRBV7-9 to TRBJ1-2; TCRdb's D call, TRBD1, is unchecked because there is no DNA. The germline CDR1 and CDR2 sequences are SEHNR and FQNEAQ (reference sequence). This CDR3 is built from 13 residues. CDR3 sequence: CASSGGTSYGYTF.

The rearrangement joins TRBV5-5 to TRBJ1-1. Per the germline V gene, CDR1 is SGHKS and CDR2 is YYEKEE (reference sequence). The CDR3 consists of 12 residues. The CDR3 region is CASSPKNTEAFF.

The chain combines TRBV15 with TRBJ2-3. This CDR3 has 16 amino acids. Germline CDR1 is LNHNV and CDR2 is YYDKDF (reference sequence). The CDR3 sequence is CATSRVSGMGTDTQYF.

The chain employs TRBV3-1 and TRBJ2-1; TCRdb designates TRBD2, a call that cannot be tested without DNA. Germline V gene sequence: CDR1 LGHDT, CDR2 YNNKEL (reference sequence). The CDR3 length is 18 residues. The CDR3 protein is CASSPTFLGTAAGNEQFF.

The V call is TRBV9, the J call TRBJ2-1. CDR3 length equals 14 residues. Germline assignment: CDR1 SGDLS and CDR2 YYNGEE. The CDR3 spells CASSGGTAYNEQFF. Full variable domain (remainder filled in from reference TRBV9 and TRBJ2-1): DSGVTQTPKHLITATGQRVTLRCSPRSGDLSVYWYQQSLDQGLQFLIQYYNGEERAKGNILERFSAQQFPDLHSELNLSSLELGDSALYFCASSGGTAYNEQFFGPGTRLTVL.

The chain carries TRBV28 and TRBJ2-1; TCRdb's assignment of TRBD2 cannot be checked, as there is no DNA. The V gene's germline CDR1 is MDHEN and CDR2 SYDVKM. CDR3 length: 15 amino acids. The CDR3 sequence is CASSELAGAYNEQFF.

The chain employs TRBV11-2 and TRBJ2-7; with no DNA, the TCRdb D assignment of TRBD1 cannot be verified. The germline gives CDR1 SGHAT, CDR2 FQNNGV. The CDR3 is made up of 16 amino acids. The CDR3 loop reads CASSLDGGFSSYEQYF.

V and J are TRBV2 and TRBJ1-2; with no DNA, the TCRdb D assignment of TRBD1 cannot be verified. This CDR3 is built from 15 residues. CDR1 is SNHLY, CDR2 FYNNEI, per germline. CDR3 region: CASSDSVRGGYGYTF.